What follows are 2 T cell receptor beta chains derived from one specimen sequenced in a study of blood T cell repertoires in COVID-19. Produced via immunoSEQ multiplex PCR; TCRdb's table is partial and in-frame only. Of under 300,000 clones in the sample, about 86% are singletons; the top ten hold about 12%. What was sequenced was peripheral blood. Receptors were obtained from a woman in her 30s with COVID-19, enrolled during active disease.

The chain uses TRBV19 and TRBJ1-1, with no clear D. This CDR3 is built from 12 residues. Germline lookup yields CDR1 LNHDA and CDR2 SQIVND (reference sequence). Trimming pared 6 bases from V and 5 bases from J, leaving 10 bases between. CDR3 loop: CASSHSGTEAFF. As DNA, the CDR3 is TGTGCCAGTAGCCACAGCGGAACTGAAGCTTTCTTT.

This chain uses TRBV15 with TRBJ1-6; D is uncertain. The CDR3 has 14 amino acids. The V end lost 0 bases, the J end lost 9 bases, and 9 bases lay between the germline ends. Germline-derived CDR1 and CDR2 are LNHNV and YYDKDF (reference sequence). The CDR3 spells CATSRDMRASPLHF. CDR3 sequence (DNA): TGTGCCACCAGCAGAGATATGCGGGCTTCACCCCTCCACTTT.